The 14 T cell receptor beta chains below were found in one sample sequenced in a study of neoadjuvant anti-PD-1 for oral cavity cancer. Libraries were prepared by immunoSEQ multiplex PCR; TCRdb keeps only in-frame clonotypes and omits some of them. The sample has over 14,000 clones; over 55% are singletons. This sample comprised PBMCs, obtained before nivolumab (anti-PD-1) treatment. All receptors derive from a person aged 40 to 85 with oral cavity squamous cell carcinoma.

This sequence joins TRBV28 and TRBJ1-2, with 8 nucleotides matching TRBD1. The CDR3 loop spans 15 amino acids. Per germline, CDR1 MDHEN and CDR2 SYDVKM. The junction had 13 bases not matched to a gene; V was cut back by 5 bases and J by 8 bases. In DNA form, the CDR3 reads TGTGCCAGCAGTCTTTTGGACAGGGACGCCCGGGGCTACACCTTC. This gives the protein CASSLLDRDARGYTF.

This clone was seen only a few times. This sequence joins TRBV5-1 and TRBJ2-3; D unresolved. The CDR3 is made up of 12 amino acids. CDR1 is SGHRS, CDR2 YFSETQ, per germline. The V end lost 0 bases, the J end lost 2 bases, and 1 base lay between the germline ends. The chain's CDR3 is CASSLVTDTQYF. The CDR3 DNA sequence: TGCGCCAGCAGCTTGGTCACAGATACGCAGTATTTT.

This chain uses TRBV7-3 with TRBJ2-1; TRBD2 matches at 12 bases. J gave up 4 bases and V 5 bases, and 3 bases lay outside the gene matches. Per the germline V gene, CDR1 is SGHTA and CDR2 is FQGTGA. This CDR3 comprises 15 residues. The CDR3 region is CASSLTSGGYNEQFF. The CDR3 region has the DNA TGTGCCAGCAGCCTTACTAGCGGGGGGTACAATGAGCAGTTCTTC.

The chain carries TRBV5-5 and TRBJ2-4; TRBD2 is a possible D gene (5 bases). CDR1 and CDR2 from the germline V gene are SGHKS and YYEKEE (reference sequence). Trimming shortened V by 4 bases and J by 8 bases, and 16 bases separated the two germline ends. The CDR3 spans 14 residues. CDR3 loop: CASSRTGSTDIQYF. The CDR3 DNA follows: TGTGCCAGCAGCCGAACGGGGAGTACGGACATTCAGTACTTC.

The chain couples TRBV7-3 to TRBJ1-1; 8 bases align to TRBD1. J was trimmed by 0 bases and V by 4 bases; bases with no gene match: 1. The CDR3 is made up of 14 amino acids. Germline loops: CDR1 SGHTA, CDR2 FQGTGA. The CDR3 spells CASSSGGMNTEAFF. The CDR3 DNA reads as TGTGCCAGCAGCTCAGGGGGCATGAACACTGAAGCTTTCTTT.

The J gene is TRBJ2-3, the V gene TRBV27; 8 bases are shared with TRBD1. The trim removed 5 bases at V and 6 bases at J, leaving 13 bases unmatched. The CDR3 contains 16 residues. The V gene's germline CDR1 is MNHEY and CDR2 SMNVEV (reference sequence). This chain's CDR3 is CASSITPDRVADTQYF. The CDR3 DNA sequence: TGTGCCAGCAGTATCACCCCGGACAGGGTAGCCGATACGCAGTATTTT.

Written as DNA, the CDR3 is TGTGCCAGCAGCTTGGCCGGGGGGGCCGAGCAGTACTTC. Translating gives CASSLAGGAEQYF. The chain couples TRBV5-4 to TRBJ2-7, with 8 bases matching TRBD2. Germline V gene sequence: CDR1 SGHNT, CDR2 YYREEE (reference sequence). This CDR3 contains 13 residues. The V gene end was trimmed by 0 bases and the J gene end by 6 bases; junction bases not matched to a gene: 2.

In this sample, this clone turned up once. The gene calls are TRBV28 and TRBJ2-2; TRBD1 matches 7 bases. The trim removed 3 bases at V and 1 base at J, leaving 8 bases unmatched. In germline, CDR1 is MDHEN, CDR2 SYDVKM. The CDR3 length is 17 residues. The CDR3 region has the DNA TGTGCCAGCAGTTTCCGGCAGGGGACAGTGAACACCGGGGAGCTGTTTTTT. It specifies CASSFRQGTVNTGELFF.

The V call is TRBV6-1, the J call TRBJ2-3; TRBD2 agrees at 8 bases. Germline CDR1 and CDR2: MNHNS and SASEGT. The CDR3 is 17 residues long. With 2 bases clipped from V and 2 bases from J, the junction kept 9 bases outside the gene matches. In DNA, the CDR3 is TGTGCCAGCAGTGAATTGTCTAGCGGGCTCTTCACAGATACGCAGTATTTT. This translates into CASSELSSGLFTDTQYF.

In its sample, this clone was seen once. This chain joins TRBV11-2 and TRBJ2-2, with TRBD1 identical over 7 bases. Germline V gene sequence: CDR1 SGHAT, CDR2 FQNNGV. The CDR3 contains 15 residues. J was trimmed by 1 base and V by 5 bases; bases with no gene match: 4. The CDR3 nucleotides are TGTGCCAGCAGCCGTGGACAGGTGAACACCGGGGAGCTGTTTTTT. Translating gives CASSRGQVNTGELFF.

In its sample, this clone was seen a few times. The chain links TRBV27 to TRBJ1-4, with 8 bases identical to TRBD1. V lost 5 bases, J lost 1 base, and 3 bases stayed unmatched. The CDR3 is 15 residues long. Looked up from germline, CDR1 is MNHEY and CDR2 is SMNVEV (reference sequence). The CDR3 loop is CASSETGETNEKLFF. The DNA of the CDR3 is TGTGCCAGCAGTGAGACAGGGGAAACTAATGAAAAACTGTTTTTT.

The chain employs TRBV2 and TRBJ1-1; D is uncertain. From germline, CDR1 is SNHLY and CDR2 FYNNEI. Between the trimmed V and J ends, which lost 8 bases and 5 bases, there was a span of 12 bases. This CDR3 is built from 12 residues. The CDR3 coding sequence is TGTGCCAGCTATGTAGGAGTGACTGAAGCTTTCTTT. This sequence encodes CASYVGVTEAFF. The full variable domain, completed using reference TRBV2 and TRBJ1-1, is EPEVTQTPSHQVTQMGQEVILRCVPISNHLYFYWYRQILGQKVEFLVSFYNNEISEKSEIFDDQFSVERPDGSNFTLKIRSTKLEDSAMYFCASYVGVTEAFFGQGTRLTVV.

V gene TRBV4-1 combines with J gene TRBJ2-7, with 7 bases fitting TRBD2. CDR3 size: 17 residues. Germline values: CDR1 MGHRA, CDR2 YSYEKL. J gave up 0 bases and V 1 base, and 9 bases lay outside the gene matches. This CDR3 reads CASSQVASGTSSYEQYF. CDR3 nucleotides: TGCGCCAGCAGCCAAGTGGCTAGCGGTACCAGCTCCTACGAGCAGTACTTC.

The V and J genes are TRBV5-1 and TRBJ1-3; D not certain. This CDR3 is 16 amino acids long. V lost 2 bases to trimming and J lost 2 bases, with 14 bases between them. Per the germline V gene, CDR1 is SGHRS and CDR2 is YFSETQ. In DNA, the CDR3 is TGCGCCAGCAGCTTAAACGGACGAGACCCTGGAAACACCATATATTTT. Translating gives CASSLNGRDPGNTIYF.